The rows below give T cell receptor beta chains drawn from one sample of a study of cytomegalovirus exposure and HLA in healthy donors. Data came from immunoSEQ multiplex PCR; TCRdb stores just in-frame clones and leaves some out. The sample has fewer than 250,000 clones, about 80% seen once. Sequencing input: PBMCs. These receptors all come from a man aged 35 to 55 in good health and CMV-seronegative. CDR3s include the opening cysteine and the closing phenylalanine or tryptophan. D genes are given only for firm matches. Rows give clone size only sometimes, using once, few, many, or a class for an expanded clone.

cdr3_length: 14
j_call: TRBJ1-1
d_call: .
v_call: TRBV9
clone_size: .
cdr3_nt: TGTGCCAGCAGCGTAGAGTCCGGGAGGGCTGAAGCTTTCTTT
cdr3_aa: CASSVESGRAEAFF

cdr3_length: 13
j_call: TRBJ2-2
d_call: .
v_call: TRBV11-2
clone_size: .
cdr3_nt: TGTGCCAGCAGCTTAGATAGCCCCGGGGAGCTGTTTTTT
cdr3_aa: CASSLDSPGELFF

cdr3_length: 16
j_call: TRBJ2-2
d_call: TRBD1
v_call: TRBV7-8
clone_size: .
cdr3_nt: TGTGCCAGCAGCTTAGTGGGACAGAGACCTGGCGGGGAGCTGTTTTTT
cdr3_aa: CASSLVGQRPGGELFF

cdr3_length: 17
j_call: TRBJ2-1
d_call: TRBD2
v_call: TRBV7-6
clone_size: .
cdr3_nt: TGTGCCAGCAGCTTAATAGCGGGAGCGGGACCCTACAATGAGCAGTTCTTC
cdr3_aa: CASSLIAGAGPYNEQFF

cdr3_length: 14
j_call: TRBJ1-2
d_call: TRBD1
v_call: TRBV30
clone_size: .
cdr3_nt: TGTGCCTGGAGTATTCCGGGACAGGGATACCTCTACACCTTC
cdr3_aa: CAWSIPGQGYLYTF

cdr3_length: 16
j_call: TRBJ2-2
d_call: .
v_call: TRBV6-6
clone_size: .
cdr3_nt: TGTGCCAGCAGTGGCCTTTGGACTCCGAACACCGGGGAGCTGTTTTTT
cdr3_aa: CASSGLWTPNTGELFF

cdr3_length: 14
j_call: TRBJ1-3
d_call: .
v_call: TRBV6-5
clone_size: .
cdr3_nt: TGTGCCAGCAGTTACGGAGCTTCTGGAAACACCATATATTTT
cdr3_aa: CASSYGASGNTIYF

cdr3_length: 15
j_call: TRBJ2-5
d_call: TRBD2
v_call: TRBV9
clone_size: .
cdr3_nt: TGTGCCAGCAGCGAAGTAGCGGGGGGCGGGGAGACCCAGTACTTC
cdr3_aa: CASSEVAGGGETQYF

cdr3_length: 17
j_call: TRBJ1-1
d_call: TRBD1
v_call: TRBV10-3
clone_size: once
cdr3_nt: TGTGCCATCAGGAAATTAACGGGACAGGGAAAGGGAACTGAAGCTTTCTTT
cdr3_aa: CAIRKLTGQGKGTEAFF

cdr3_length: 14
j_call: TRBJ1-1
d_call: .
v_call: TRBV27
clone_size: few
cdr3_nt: TGTGCCAGCAGCCCCCTGGGGGGGGTTTGGGAAGCTTTCTTT
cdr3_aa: CASSPLGGVWEAFF

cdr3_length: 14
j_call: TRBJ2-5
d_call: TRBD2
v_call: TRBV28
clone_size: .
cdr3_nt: TGTGCCAGCGTAGGACTAGCTTTCCAAGAGACCCAGTACTTC
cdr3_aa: CASVGLAFQETQYF

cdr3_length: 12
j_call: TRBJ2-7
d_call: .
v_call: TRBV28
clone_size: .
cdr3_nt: TGTGCCAGCAGCCTAAACTCCTACGAGCAGTACTTC
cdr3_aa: CASSLNSYEQYF

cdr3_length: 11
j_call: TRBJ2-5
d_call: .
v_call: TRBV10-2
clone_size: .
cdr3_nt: TGCGCCAGCCAGGGTCAAGAGACCCAGTACTTC
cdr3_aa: CASQGQETQYF

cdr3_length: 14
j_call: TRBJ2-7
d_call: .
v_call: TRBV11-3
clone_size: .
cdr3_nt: TGTGCCAGCAGCCGGGGTCGAGGCTCCTACGAGCAGTACTTC
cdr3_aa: CASSRGRGSYEQYF

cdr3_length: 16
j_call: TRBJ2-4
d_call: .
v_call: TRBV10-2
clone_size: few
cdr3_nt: TGCGCCAGCAGTGGGCCAAGACAGGCAGCCAAAAACATTCAGTACTTC
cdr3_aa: CASSGPRQAAKNIQYF

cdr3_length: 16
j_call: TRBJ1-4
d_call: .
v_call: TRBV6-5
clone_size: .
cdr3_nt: TGTGCCAGCAGTTACGTTAGGCAGGGTCTTAATGAAAAACTGTTTTTT
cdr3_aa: CASSYVRQGLNEKLFF

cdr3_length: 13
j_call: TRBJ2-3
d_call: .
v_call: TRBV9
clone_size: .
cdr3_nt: TGTGCCAGCAGCGAGGGGGGCACAGATACGCAGTATTTT
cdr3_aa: CASSEGGTDTQYF

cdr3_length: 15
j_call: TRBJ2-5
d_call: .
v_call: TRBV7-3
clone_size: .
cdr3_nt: TGTGCCAGCAGCTTAATTGGGGGGGCCGGAGAGACCCAGTACTTC
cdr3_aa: CASSLIGGAGETQYF

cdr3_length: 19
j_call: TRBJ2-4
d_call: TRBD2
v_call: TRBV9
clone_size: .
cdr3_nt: TGTGCCAGCAGCGTAGAGGCTAGCGGGAGGGCCACAGCCAAAAACATTCAGTACTTC
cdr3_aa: CASSVEASGRATAKNIQYF

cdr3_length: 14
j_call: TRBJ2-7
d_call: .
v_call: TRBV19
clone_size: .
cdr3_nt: TGTGCCAGTAGGGAGGGGACAGATACCTACGAGCAGTACTTC
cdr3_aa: CASREGTDTYEQYF

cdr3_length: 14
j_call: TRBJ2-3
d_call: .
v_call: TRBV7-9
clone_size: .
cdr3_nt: TGTGCCAACGGGGGACTCCAAAGCACAGATACGCAGTATTTT
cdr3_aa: CANGGLQSTDTQYF

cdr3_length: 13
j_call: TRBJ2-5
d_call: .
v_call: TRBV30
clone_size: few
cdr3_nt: TGTGCCTGGAATCTCCTAGTCCAAGAGACCCAGTACTTC
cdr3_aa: CAWNLLVQETQYF

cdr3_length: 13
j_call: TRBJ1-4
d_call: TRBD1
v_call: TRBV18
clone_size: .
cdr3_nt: TGTGCCAGCTCCCTAGGGACAGGGGAAAAACTGTTTTTT
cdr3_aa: CASSLGTGEKLFF

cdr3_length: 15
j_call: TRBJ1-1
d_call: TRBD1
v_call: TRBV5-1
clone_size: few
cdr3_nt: TGCGCCAGCAGCTTGCGGACAGGGGACAACACTGAAGCTTTCTTT
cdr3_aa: CASSLRTGDNTEAFF

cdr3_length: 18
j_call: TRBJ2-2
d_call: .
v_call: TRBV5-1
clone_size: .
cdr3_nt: TGCGCCAGCAGCTTGGACGGCACCGGGACAACCTATCCCGGGGAGCTGTTTTTT
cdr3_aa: CASSLDGTGTTYPGELFF

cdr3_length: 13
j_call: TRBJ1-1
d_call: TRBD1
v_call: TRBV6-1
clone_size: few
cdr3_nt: TGTGCCAGCAGTTCAGGGGGCACCACTGAAGCTTTCTTT
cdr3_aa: CASSSGGTTEAFF

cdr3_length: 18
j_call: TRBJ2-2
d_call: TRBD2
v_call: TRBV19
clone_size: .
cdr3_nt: TGTGCCAGTAGTATGTCCCGGACTAGCGGGACAAAAACCGGGGAGCTGTTTTTT
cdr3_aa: CASSMSRTSGTKTGELFF

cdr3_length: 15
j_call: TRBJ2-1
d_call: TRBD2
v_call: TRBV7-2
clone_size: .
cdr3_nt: TGTGCCAGCAGCCCGACTAGCGGGGCGTACAATGAGCAGTTCTTC
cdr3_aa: CASSPTSGAYNEQFF

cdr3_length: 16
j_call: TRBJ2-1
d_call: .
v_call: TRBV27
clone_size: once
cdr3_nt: TGTGCCAGCAGTTTATCCCGACGGAGCTCCTACAATGAGCAGTTCTTC
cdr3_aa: CASSLSRRSSYNEQFF

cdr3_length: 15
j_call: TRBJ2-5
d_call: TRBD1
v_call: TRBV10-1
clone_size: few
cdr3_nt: TGCGCCAGCAGTGAGTACCGGGACAGTCAAGAGACCCAGTACTTC
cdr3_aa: CASSEYRDSQETQYF

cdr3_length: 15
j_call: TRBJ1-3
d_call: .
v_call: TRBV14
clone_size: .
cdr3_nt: TGTGCCAGCAGCCAGCAGGGCTCCTCTGGAAACACCATATATTTT
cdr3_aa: CASSQQGSSGNTIYF

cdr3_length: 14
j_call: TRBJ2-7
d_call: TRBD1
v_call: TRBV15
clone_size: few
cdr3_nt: TGTGCCACCAGTCTGGACAGGGGGCGCTACGAGCAGTACTTC
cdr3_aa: CATSLDRGRYEQYF

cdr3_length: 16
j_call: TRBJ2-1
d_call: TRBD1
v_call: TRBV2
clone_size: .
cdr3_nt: TGTGCCAGCAGTGTCCCACAGGGGGCTTCCTACAATGAGCAGTTCTTC
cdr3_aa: CASSVPQGASYNEQFF

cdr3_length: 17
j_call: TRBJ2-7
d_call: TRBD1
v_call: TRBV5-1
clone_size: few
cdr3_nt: TGCGCCAGCAGCCGAAACCCCACCAGACAGGGAACCTACGAGCAGTACTTC
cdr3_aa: CASSRNPTRQGTYEQYF

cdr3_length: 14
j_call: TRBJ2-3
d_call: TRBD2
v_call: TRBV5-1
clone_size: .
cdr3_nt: TGCGCCAGCAGCTTGGAACTAGCGGGAGCCGTTGTGTATTTT
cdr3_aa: CASSLELAGAVVYF

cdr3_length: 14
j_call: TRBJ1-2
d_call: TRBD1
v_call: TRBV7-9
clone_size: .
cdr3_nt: TGTGCCAGCAGCTCGGGACAGTTTTACTATGGCTACACCTTC
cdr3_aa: CASSSGQFYYGYTF

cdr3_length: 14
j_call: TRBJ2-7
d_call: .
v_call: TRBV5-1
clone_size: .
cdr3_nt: TGCGCCAGCAGCTTAACTGGAGCCTCCTACGAGCAGTACTTC
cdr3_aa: CASSLTGASYEQYF

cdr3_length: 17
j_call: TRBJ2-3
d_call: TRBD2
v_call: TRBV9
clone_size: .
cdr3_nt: TGTGCCAGCAACGGACTAGCGGGGGGACCCCAGCCAGATACGCAGTATTTT
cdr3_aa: CASNGLAGGPQPDTQYF

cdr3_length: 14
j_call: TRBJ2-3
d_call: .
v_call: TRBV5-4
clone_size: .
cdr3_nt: TGTGCCAGCAGCAAAACAGGGAATTCGGATACGCAGTATTTT
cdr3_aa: CASSKTGNSDTQYF

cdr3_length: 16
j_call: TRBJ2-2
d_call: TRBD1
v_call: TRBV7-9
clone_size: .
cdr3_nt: TGTGCCAGCAGCTGGGGACAGGGGGTCGGCACCGGGGAGCTGTTTTTT
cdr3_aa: CASSWGQGVGTGELFF

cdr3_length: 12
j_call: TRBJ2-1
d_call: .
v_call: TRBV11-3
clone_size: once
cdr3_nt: TGTGCCAGCAGCTTAGATCTCGGGGGGCAGTTCTTC
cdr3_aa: CASSLDLGGQFF

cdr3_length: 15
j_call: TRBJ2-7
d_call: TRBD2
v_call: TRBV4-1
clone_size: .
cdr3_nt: TGCGCCAGCAGCCAAGATATTTTAGCGGGGCGCGAGCAGTACTTC
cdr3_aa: CASSQDILAGREQYF

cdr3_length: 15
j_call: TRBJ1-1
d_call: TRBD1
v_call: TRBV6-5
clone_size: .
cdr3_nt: TGTGCCAGCAGTTACTCGCACAGGGGGCAGGAGGGAGCTTTCTTT
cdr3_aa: CASSYSHRGQEGAFF

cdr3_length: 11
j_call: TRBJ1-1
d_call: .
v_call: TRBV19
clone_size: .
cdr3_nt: TGTGCCAGTAGCCGGGGGACTGAAGCTTTCTTT
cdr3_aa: CASSRGTEAFF

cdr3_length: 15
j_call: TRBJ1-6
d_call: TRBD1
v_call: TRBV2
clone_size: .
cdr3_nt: TGTGCCAAGGGGACAGCCAACTCCTATAATTCACCCCTCCACTTT
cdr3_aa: CAKGTANSYNSPLHF